Listed below are T cell receptor beta chains from one sample, sequenced in a study of regulatory T cells in long-lasting Graves disease. TCRdb ran MiXCR on the multiplex PCR reads and lists one entry per CDR3 protein. The data contain 500,000 to 700,000 distinct CDR3 sequences, around 30% of them singletons. This specimen consisted of peripheral blood mononuclear cells (PBMCs), obtained when the disease was refractory, from a patient treated with antithyroid drugs. The source is a female donor with Graves disease. CDR3s include the opening cysteine and the closing phenylalanine or tryptophan. Each record gives: J gene, V gene, CDR3 protein.

TRBJ1-1,TRBV29-1,CSALDSPNTEAFF
TRBJ1-1,TRBV6-1,CASSPGTGSTEAFF
TRBJ2-2,TRBV27,CASSPSQLNTGELFF
TRBJ1-1,TRBV11-2,CASSSGPYTEAFF
TRBJ1-2,TRBV5-1,CASSLELTYVYTF
TRBJ1-6,TRBV19,CASSIGGVNSPLHF
TRBJ2-5,TRBV7-9,CASSLVINGQETQYF
TRBJ2-7,TRBV20-1,CSAYPVAGSSYEQYF
TRBJ2-2,TRBV6-4,CASNQEEGTGELFF
TRBJ2-2,TRBV11-2,CASSFELAGGTGELFF
TRBJ1-2,TRBV6-2/TRBV6-3,CASSDGTPPANYGYTF
TRBJ2-3,TRBV19,CASSIEGGRSDTQYF
TRBJ1-5,TRBV27,CASSLSQGIQPQHF
TRBJ2-1,TRBV9,CASSADNNEQFF
TRBJ2-7,TRBV24-1,CATKGPGQGCYEQYF
TRBJ1-1,TRBV2,CATAQGNTEAFF
TRBJ1-1,TRBV12-3/TRBV12-4,CASRRGTEEFEAFF
TRBJ1-1,TRBV20-1,CSARDLQGARTEAFF
TRBJ1-1,TRBV20-1,CSAEDRGEAFF
TRBJ1-2,TRBV19,CASSPPEQGLYGYTF
TRBJ2-2,TRBV2,CASKGPGELFF
TRBJ2-1,TRBV7-9,CASSAGLGVYNEQFF
TRBJ1-1,TRBV12-3/TRBV12-4,CASRTAGAREAFF
TRBJ1-2,TRBV5-1,CASREPGGYGYTF
TRBJ2-7,TRBV12-3/TRBV12-4,CASSLTGTGASYEQYF
TRBJ2-3,TRBV29-1,CSVLLAGERDTQYF
TRBJ2-7,TRBV5-1,CASSLDSFYEQYF
TRBJ1-5,TRBV12-3/TRBV12-4,CASGERTGGNQPQHF
TRBJ1-4,TRBV30,CAWSVLGEKLFF
TRBJ2-5,TRBV6-1,CASNTWPQHQETQYF
TRBJ1-5,TRBV15,CATSRSYNQPQHF
TRBJ2-1,TRBV19,CASSKPDSYNEQFF
TRBJ1-2,TRBV28,CASSLPGQGRVYGYTF
TRBJ2-7,TRBV12-3/TRBV12-4,CASGGGTVEQYF
TRBJ1-2,TRBV6-5,CASSYSGSGQFNYGYTF
TRBJ1-1,TRBV20-1,CSALGWDQAFF